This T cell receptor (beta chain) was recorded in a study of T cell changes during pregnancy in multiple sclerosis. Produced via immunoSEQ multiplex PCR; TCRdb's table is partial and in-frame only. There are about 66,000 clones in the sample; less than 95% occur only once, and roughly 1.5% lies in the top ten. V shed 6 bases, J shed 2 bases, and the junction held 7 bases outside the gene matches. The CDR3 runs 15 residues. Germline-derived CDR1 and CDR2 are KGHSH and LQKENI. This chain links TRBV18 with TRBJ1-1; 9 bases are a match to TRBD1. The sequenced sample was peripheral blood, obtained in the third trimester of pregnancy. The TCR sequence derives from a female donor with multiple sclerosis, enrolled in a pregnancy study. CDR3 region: CASSSTGGGNTEAFF. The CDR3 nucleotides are TGTGCCAGCTCGTCTACAGGGGGCGGTAACACTGAAGCTTTCTTT.